One and the same sample provided the 20 T cell receptor beta chains below, sequenced in a study of blood T cell repertoires in COVID-19. TCRdb's copy holds only in-frame clones and misses some; the assay was immunoSEQ multiplex PCR. The sample shows under 150,000 clones, around 85% of them seen only once. The sequenced material came from peripheral blood. The receptors here all came from a human donor in a cohort sampled during active COVID-19.

This clone was picked up many times. V usage is TRBV19 and J usage is TRBJ2-6, with a tentative D call TRBD2 (6 bases). The CDR3 spans 18 residues. Germline CDR1 is LNHDA and CDR2 is SQIVND (reference sequence). Trimming cost V 8 bases and J 3 bases, with 23 bases left between them. The CDR3 sequence: CASQLTLSGRGGANVLTF. In DNA form, the CDR3 reads TGTGCCAGTCAGCTCACTCTTAGCGGTCGCGGTGGGGCCAACGTCCTGACTTTC.

This clone was detected once. The chain's CDR3 is CASSGGTSGRSYEQYF. CDR3 in DNA: TGTGCCAGCAGCGGCGGGACTAGCGGGCGATCCTACGAGCAGTACTTC. The chain carries TRBV5-6 and TRBJ2-7, with 12 bases identical to TRBD2. This CDR3 is built from 16 residues. The V gene end was trimmed by 4 bases and the J gene end by 1 base; junction bases not matched to a gene: 6. Germline V lookup: CDR1 SGHDT, CDR2 YYEEEE. The full variable domain, in which reference TRBV5-6 and TRBJ2-7 provide the parts outside the CDR3, is DAGVTQSPTHLIKTRGQQVTLRCSPKSGHDTVSWYQQALGQGPQFIFQYYEEEERQRGNFPDRFSGHQFPNYSSELNVNALLLGDSALYLCASSGGTSGRSYEQYFGPGTRLTVT.

The V gene is TRBV18, the J gene TRBJ2-7; TRBD1 matches at 8 bases. Germline V gives CDR1 KGHSH, CDR2 LQKENI. The CDR3 contains 15 residues. J lost 3 bases, V lost 3 bases, and 7 bases had no gene match. The CDR3 nucleotides read TGTGCCAGCTCACCCGAGGACAGGGTTATCTACGAGCAGTACTTC. Residues: CASSPEDRVIYEQYF. The complete variable domain, with remaining parts taken from reference TRBV18 and TRBJ2-7, reads NAGVMQNPRHLVRRRGQEARLRCSPMKGHSHVYWYRQLPEEGLKFMVYLQKENIIDESGMPKERFSAEFPKEGPSILRIQQVVRGDSAAYFCASSPEDRVIYEQYFGPGTRLTVT.

J is TRBJ1-6 and V is TRBV28, with 10 bases fitting TRBD1. CDR3 length equals 15 residues. Trimming at V came to 5 bases and at J to 8 bases, leaving 6 bases not matched to a gene. Looked up from germline, CDR1 is MDHEN and CDR2 is SYDVKM. The CDR3 loop reads CASSTTGGRYSPLHF. In DNA, the CDR3 is TGTGCCAGCAGTACGACAGGGGGCCGGTATTCACCCCTCCACTTT. Full variable domain (outside the CDR3, taken from reference TRBV28 and TRBJ1-6): DVKVTQSSRYLVKRTGEKVFLECVQDMDHENMFWYRQDPGLGLRLIYFSYDVKMKEKGDIPEGYSVSREKKERFSLILESASTNQTSMYLCASSTTGGRYSPLHFGNGTRLTVT.

This clone showed up just once. The CDR3 sequence: CASSGTSGSTDTQYF. The DNA of the CDR3 is TGCGCCAGCAGCGGAACTAGCGGCAGCACAGATACGCAGTATTTT. The chain joins TRBV5-1 to TRBJ2-3; 8 positions match TRBD2. CDR3 length: 15 amino acids. CDR1 is SGHRS, CDR2 YFSETQ, per germline. Losses at the gene ends were 4 bases for V and 0 bases for J; bases not matched to a gene: 4.

The chain links TRBV6-5 to TRBJ1-2; 9 nucleotides line up with TRBD1. The CDR3 is 15 amino acids. V gave up 5 bases and J gave up 5 bases; unmatched junction bases: 9. Germline lookup yields CDR1 MNHEY and CDR2 SVGAGI. Here the CDR3 DNA reads TGTGCCAGCAGTACCACCGGGACAGGGTCTTATGGCTACACCTTC. Amino acids: CASSTTGTGSYGYTF.

This clone has only one observation. The chain couples TRBV19 to TRBJ1-5; a weak D match, TRBD1 (5 bases). The CDR3 consists of 15 residues. Germline V gene lookup returns CDR1 LNHDA and CDR2 SQIVND (reference sequence). Trimming shortened V by 9 bases and J by 1 base, and 16 bases separated the two germline ends. The CDR3 reads CASTRAEGSNQPQHF. CDR3 sequence (DNA): TGTGCCAGCACCAGGGCGGAAGGGAGCAATCAGCCCCAGCATTTT.

The genes are TRBV29-1 and TRBJ1-1, with TRBD1 as a possible D gene (6 bases). Trimming took off 6 bases at V and 4 bases at J, with 15 bases between the two ends. The CDR3 consists of 13 residues. The germline gives CDR1 SQVTM, CDR2 ANQGSEA. The CDR3 here is CSVRGGSSTEAFF. The CDR3 DNA reads TGCAGCGTGAGGGGGGGAAGTAGCACTGAAGCTTTCTTT.

V gene TRBV11-2 combines with J gene TRBJ1-6, with 12 bases that match TRBD1. With V trimmed by 5 bases and J by 7 bases, 6 bases remained unmatched. Germline values: CDR1 SGHAT, CDR2 FQNNGV. The CDR3 is 16 amino acids. The chain's CDR3 is CASSTRDRGPNSPLHF. CDR3 nucleotide sequence: TGTGCCAGCAGCACCCGGGACAGGGGGCCCAATTCACCCCTCCACTTT.

The chain is built from TRBV7-8 and TRBJ1-5; weak D call: TRBD1 (5 bases). The CDR3 is 15 residues long. Deletions cut 1 base from V and 5 bases from J, with 12 bases between. Germline V gene lookup returns CDR1 SGHVS and CDR2 FQNEAQ. This CDR3 is CASSLEGAGDQPQHF. CDR3 DNA: TGTGCCAGCAGCTTAGAAGGGGCGGGGGATCAGCCCCAGCATTTT.

This clone was seen only once. The chain joins TRBV19 to TRBJ2-1; D is possibly TRBD1 (6 bases). Germline CDR1 and CDR2: LNHDA and SQIVND (reference sequence). Trimming shortened V by 5 bases and J by 0 bases, and 11 bases separated the two germline ends. The CDR3 totals 15 residues. The CDR3 protein is CASSPDRNSYNEQFF. CDR3 bases: TGTGCCAGTAGTCCGGACAGAAACTCCTACAATGAGCAGTTCTTC.

J is TRBJ2-4 and V is TRBV6-6; D possibly corresponds to TRBD1 (7 bases). Trimming removed 5 bases at V and 10 bases at J, with 27 bases between. The CDR3 extends over 17 amino acids. From germline, CDR1 is MNHNY and CDR2 SVGAGI (reference sequence). CDR3 DNA: TGTGCCAGCAGTCCTCGGACAGGTGGGACTTCTAAAAGAATTCAGTACTTC. Translation gives CASSPRTGGTSKRIQYF.

The V call is TRBV20-1, the J call TRBJ2-3; the D is unclear. CDR1 DFQATT and CDR2 SNEGSKA come from the germline V gene (reference sequence). Trimming took off 3 bases at V and 2 bases at J, with 9 bases between the two ends. This CDR3 has 13 amino acids. CDR3 in DNA: TGCAGTGCTAGTCCTGGGCTCACAGATACGCAGTATTTT. Protein: CSASPGLTDTQYF.

V and J are TRBV7-2 and TRBJ2-3, with unresolved D. CDR1 is SGHTA, CDR2 FQGNSA, per germline. CDR3 length equals 15 residues. Trimming cost V 7 bases and J 0 bases, with 14 bases left between them. Here the CDR3 reads CASKEIYSSTDTQYF. Here the CDR3 DNA reads TGTGCCAGCAAGGAGATTTACTCTAGCACAGATACGCAGTATTTT.

Here the CDR3 DNA reads TGTGCCAGCAGCTTACGACAGGGGAACACTGAAGCTTTCTTT. It encodes CASSLRQGNTEAFF. The chain has TRBV2 and TRBJ1-1; TRBD1 aligns across 7 bases. This CDR3 comprises 14 residues. Germline V gene lookup returns CDR1 SNHLY and CDR2 FYNNEI. Losses at the gene ends were 6 bases for V and 1 base for J; bases not matched to a gene: 5.

This rearrangement joins TRBV5-1 to TRBJ1-4; no clear D. Germline-derived CDR1 and CDR2 are SGHRS and YFSETQ. This CDR3 is 13 amino acids long. Trimming removed 3 bases from V and 10 bases from J, with 13 bases in between. The CDR3, as DNA: TGCGCCAGCAGCTCCGAGACCGGCGGAAAACTGTTTTTT. It yields the protein CASSSETGGKLFF.

V gene TRBV6-2 or TRBV6-3 combines with J gene TRBJ1-1, with unresolved D. The V end was cut by 2 bases, the J end by 6 bases, with 10 bases between. Germline assignment: CDR1 MNHEY and CDR2 SVGEGT. This CDR3 contains 13 residues. CDR3 bases: TGTGCCAGCAGTTACCCGACCCAGGCTGAAGCTTTCTTT. This sequence encodes CASSYPTQAEAFF.

J is TRBJ2-2 and V is TRBV10-2, with 8 bases aligning to TRBD1. V trimming: 6 bases; J trimming: 3 bases; junction bases outside the gene matches: 3. There are 14 residues in the CDR3. Germline-derived CDR1 and CDR2 are WSHSY and SAAADI. For the CDR3, the DNA is TGCGCCAGCAGGGACAGGGTCCACACCGGGGAGCTGTTTTTT. This encodes CASRDRVHTGELFF.

The chain combines TRBV27 with TRBJ2-1, with 15 bases lining up with TRBD2. Germline CDR1 is MNHEY and CDR2 is SMNVEV (reference sequence). This CDR3 has 16 amino acids. V shed 0 bases and J 9 bases; nucleotides not matched to a gene: 3. CDR3 amino acids: CASSLSGLAGGGEQFF. CDR3 coding DNA: TGTGCCAGCAGTTTATCGGGACTAGCGGGGGGCGGTGAGCAGTTCTTC.

The chain has TRBV20-1 and TRBJ2-7; D may be TRBD1 (5 bases). This CDR3 region has 11 residues. Germline V CDR1 and CDR2: DFQATT, SNEGSKA (reference sequence). V gave up 8 bases and J gave up 3 bases, with 11 bases separating them. For the CDR3, the DNA is TGCAGTACGAAGGACAACTACGAGCAGTACTTC. Translated: CSTKDNYEQYF.